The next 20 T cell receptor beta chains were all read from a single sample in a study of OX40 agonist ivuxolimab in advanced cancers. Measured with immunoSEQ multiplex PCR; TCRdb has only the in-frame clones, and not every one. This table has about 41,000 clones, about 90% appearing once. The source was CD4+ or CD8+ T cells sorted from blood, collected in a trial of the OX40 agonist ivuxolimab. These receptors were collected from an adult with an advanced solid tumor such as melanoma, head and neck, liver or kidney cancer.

The CDR3 spells CASSVMAGVYNEQFF. In DNA, the CDR3 is TGTGCCAGCAGCGTAATGGCGGGAGTTTACAATGAGCAGTTCTTC. The chain links TRBV9 to TRBJ2-1; 7 positions agree with TRBD2. The CDR3 spans 15 residues. V lost 1 base to trimming and J lost 4 bases; unmatched junction nucleotides: 5. Looked up from germline, CDR1 is SGDLS and CDR2 is YYNGEE. The full variable domain, its missing parts supplied by reference TRBV9 and TRBJ2-1, is DSGVTQTPKHLITATGQRVTLRCSPRSGDLSVYWYQQSLDQGLQFLIQYYNGEERAKGNILERFSAQQFPDLHSELNLSSLELGDSALYFCASSVMAGVYNEQFFGPGTRLTVL.

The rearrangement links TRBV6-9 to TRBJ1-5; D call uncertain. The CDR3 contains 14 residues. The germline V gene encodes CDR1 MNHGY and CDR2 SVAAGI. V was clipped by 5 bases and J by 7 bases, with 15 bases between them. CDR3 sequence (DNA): TGTGCCAGCAGTAACACCCCCACCAGGCAGCCCCAGCATTTT. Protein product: CASSNTPTRQPQHF.

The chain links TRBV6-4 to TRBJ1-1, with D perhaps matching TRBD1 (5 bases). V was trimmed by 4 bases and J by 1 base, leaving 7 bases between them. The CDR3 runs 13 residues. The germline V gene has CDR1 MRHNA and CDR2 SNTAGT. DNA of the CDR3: TGTGCCAGCAGTGTAACAGGGAACACTGAAGCTTTCTTT. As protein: CASSVTGNTEAFF.

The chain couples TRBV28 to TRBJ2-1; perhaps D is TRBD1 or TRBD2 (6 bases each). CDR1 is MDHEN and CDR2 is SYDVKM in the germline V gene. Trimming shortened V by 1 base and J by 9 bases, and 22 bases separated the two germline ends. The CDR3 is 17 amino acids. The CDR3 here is CASSLSRGVGPRGEQFF. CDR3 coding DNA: TGTGCCAGCAGTTTATCGAGGGGGGTCGGACCTCGGGGTGAGCAGTTCTTC.

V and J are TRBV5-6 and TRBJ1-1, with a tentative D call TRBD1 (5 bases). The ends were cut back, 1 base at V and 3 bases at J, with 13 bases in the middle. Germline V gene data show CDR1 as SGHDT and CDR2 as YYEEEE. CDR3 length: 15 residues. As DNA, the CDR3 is TGTGCCAGCAGCTTGTTGCCCGACAGTTACACTGAAGCTTTCTTT. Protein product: CASSLLPDSYTEAFF.

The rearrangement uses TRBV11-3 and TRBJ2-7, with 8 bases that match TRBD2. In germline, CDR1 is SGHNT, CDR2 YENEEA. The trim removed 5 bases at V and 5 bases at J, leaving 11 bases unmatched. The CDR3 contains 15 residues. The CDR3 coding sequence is TGTGCCAGCAGCGCAGGACCGGGACTAGAGCACGAGCAGTACTTC. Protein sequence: CASSAGPGLEHEQYF.

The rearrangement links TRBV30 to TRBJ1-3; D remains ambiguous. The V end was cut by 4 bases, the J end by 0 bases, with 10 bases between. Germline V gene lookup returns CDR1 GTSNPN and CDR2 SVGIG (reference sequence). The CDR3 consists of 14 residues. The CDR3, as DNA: TGTGCCTGGAAGGTCGGCAACTCTGGAAACACCATATATTTT. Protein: CAWKVGNSGNTIYF.

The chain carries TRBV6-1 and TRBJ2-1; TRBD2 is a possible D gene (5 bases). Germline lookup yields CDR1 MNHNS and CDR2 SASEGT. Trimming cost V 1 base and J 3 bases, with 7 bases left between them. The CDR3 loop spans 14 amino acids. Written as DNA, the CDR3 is TGTGCCAGCAGTGAAGGGACTGGCTACAATGAGCAGTTCTTC. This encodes CASSEGTGYNEQFF.

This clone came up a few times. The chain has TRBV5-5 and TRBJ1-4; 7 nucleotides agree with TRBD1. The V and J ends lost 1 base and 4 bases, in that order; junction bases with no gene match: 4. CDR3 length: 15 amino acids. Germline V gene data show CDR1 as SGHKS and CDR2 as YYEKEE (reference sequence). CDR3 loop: CASSLTGQFNEKLFF. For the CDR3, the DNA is TGTGCCAGCAGCTTGACGGGACAGTTTAATGAAAAACTGTTTTTT.

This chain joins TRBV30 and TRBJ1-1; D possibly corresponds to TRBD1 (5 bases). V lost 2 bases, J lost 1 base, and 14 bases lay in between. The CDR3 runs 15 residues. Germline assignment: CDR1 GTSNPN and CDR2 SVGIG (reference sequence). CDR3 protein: CAWSWGGGGNTEAFF. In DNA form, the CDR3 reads TGTGCCTGGAGTTGGGGGGGAGGTGGGAACACTGAAGCTTTCTTT.

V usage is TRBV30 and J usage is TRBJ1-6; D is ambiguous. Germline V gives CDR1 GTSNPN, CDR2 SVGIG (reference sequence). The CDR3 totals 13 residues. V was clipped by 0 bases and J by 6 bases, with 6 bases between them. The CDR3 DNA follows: TGTGCCTGGAGTGTAGGGCGTAATTCACCCCTCCACTTT. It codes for CAWSVGRNSPLHF. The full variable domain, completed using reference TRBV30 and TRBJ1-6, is SQTIHQWPATLVQPVGSPLSLECTVEGTSNPNLYWYRQAAGRGLQLLFYSVGIGQISSEVPQNLSASRPQDRQFILSSKKLLLSDSGFYLCAWSVGRNSPLHFGNGTRLTVT.

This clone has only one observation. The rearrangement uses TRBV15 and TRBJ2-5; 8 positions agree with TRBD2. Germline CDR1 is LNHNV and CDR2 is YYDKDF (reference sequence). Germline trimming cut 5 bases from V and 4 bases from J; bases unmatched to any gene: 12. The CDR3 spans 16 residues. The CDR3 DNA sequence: TGTGCCACCAGCGGTGACGGGGGGGGCTGGGGAGAGACCCAGTACTTC. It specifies CATSGDGGGWGETQYF.

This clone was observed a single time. The CDR3 DNA reads as TGTGCCAGCAGTGAATTGGCTGAGATAGAGGCTTTCTTT. Amino acids: CASSELAEIEAFF. The rearrangement uses TRBV25-1 and TRBJ1-1; no clear D. The germline V gene encodes CDR1 MGHDK and CDR2 SYGVNS. The CDR3 runs to 13 residues. The germline V and J ends were trimmed by 1 base and 11 bases, with 14 bases remaining between them. The variable domain in full, with the rest retrieved from reference TRBV25-1 and TRBJ1-1, is EADIYQTPRYLVIGTGKKITLECSQTMGHDKMYWYQQDPGMELHLIHYSYGVNSTEKGDLSSESTVSRIRTEHFPLTLESARPSHTSQYLCASSELAEIEAFFGQGTRLTVV.

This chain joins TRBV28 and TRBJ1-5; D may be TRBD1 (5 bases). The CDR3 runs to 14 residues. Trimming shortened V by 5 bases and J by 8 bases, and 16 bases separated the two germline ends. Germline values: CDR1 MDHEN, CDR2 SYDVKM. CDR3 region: CASSLGGAPKPQHF. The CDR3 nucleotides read TGTGCCAGCAGTCTCGGGGGTGCCCCTAAGCCCCAGCATTTT.

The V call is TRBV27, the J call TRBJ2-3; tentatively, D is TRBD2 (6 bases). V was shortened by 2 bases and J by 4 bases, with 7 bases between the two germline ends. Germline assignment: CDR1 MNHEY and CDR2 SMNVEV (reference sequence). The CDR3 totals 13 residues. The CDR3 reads CASSLREADTQYF. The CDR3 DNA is TGTGCCAGCAGTTTAAGGGAGGCAGATACGCAGTATTTT.

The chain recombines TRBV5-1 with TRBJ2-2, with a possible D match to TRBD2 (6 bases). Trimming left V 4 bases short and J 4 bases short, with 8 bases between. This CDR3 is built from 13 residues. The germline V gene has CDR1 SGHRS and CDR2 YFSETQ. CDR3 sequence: CASSLGGTGELFF. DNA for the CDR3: TGCGCCAGCAGCCTCGGGGGCACCGGGGAGCTGTTTTTT.

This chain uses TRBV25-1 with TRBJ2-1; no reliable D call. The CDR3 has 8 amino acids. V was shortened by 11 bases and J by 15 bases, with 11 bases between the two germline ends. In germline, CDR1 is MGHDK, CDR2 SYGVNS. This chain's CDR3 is CAGDYPFF. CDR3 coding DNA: TGTGCCGGAGATTATCCGTTCTTC.

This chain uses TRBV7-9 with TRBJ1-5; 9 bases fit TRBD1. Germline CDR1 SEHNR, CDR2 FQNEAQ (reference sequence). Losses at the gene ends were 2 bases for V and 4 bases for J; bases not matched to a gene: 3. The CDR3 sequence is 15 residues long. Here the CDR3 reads CASSLQGTGNQPQHF. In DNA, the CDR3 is TGTGCCAGCAGCTTACAAGGGACAGGGAATCAGCCCCAGCATTTT.

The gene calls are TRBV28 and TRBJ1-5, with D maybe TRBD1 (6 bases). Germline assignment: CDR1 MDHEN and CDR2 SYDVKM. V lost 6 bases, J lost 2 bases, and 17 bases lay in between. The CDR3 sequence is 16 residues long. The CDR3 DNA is TGTGCCAGCAGCCCCCCCCGTGGGGGGCGCAATCAGCCCCAGCATTTT. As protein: CASSPPRGGRNQPQHF.

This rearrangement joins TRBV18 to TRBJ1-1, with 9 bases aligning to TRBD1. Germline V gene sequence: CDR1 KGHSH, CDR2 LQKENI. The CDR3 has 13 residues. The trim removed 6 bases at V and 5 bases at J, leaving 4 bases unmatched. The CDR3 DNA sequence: TGTGCCAGCTCTCGACAGGGGGAGACTGAAGCTTTCTTT. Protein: CASSRQGETEAFF. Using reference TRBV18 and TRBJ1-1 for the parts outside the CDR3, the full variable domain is NAGVMQNPRHLVRRRGQEARLRCSPMKGHSHVYWYRQLPEEGLKFMVYLQKENIIDESGMPKERFSAEFPKEGPSILRIQQVVRGDSAAYFCASSRQGETEAFFGQGTRLTVV.